This is a list of T cell receptor beta chains from one sample in a study of blood T cell repertoires in COVID-19. Profiled with immunoSEQ multiplex PCR; TCRdb holds only in-frame clones, not every one. This sample has roughly 150,000 clones, with about 78% found just once. Source material: peripheral blood. Every receptor here comes from a man between 60 and 75 years old who had recovered from COVID-19. The CDR3 runs from the conserved cysteine through the conserved F or W. The D gene is left open where the match is weak. Expanded clones are given a class, and other clones once, few, many or no size at all.

clone_size: -; d_call: -; j_call: TRBJ1-2; v_call: TRBV7-2; cdr3_aa: CASSLVRAGYTF; cdr3_nt: TGTGCCAGCAGCTTGGTCAGGGCTGGCTACACCTTC
clone_size: -; d_call: -; j_call: TRBJ2-1; v_call: TRBV19; cdr3_aa: CASSPGTYSYNEQFF; cdr3_nt: TGTGCCAGTAGCCCCGGGACTTACTCCTACAATGAGCAGTTCTTC
clone_size: -; d_call: TRBD1; j_call: TRBJ2-4; v_call: TRBV6-1; cdr3_aa: CASSEWDRGANIQYF; cdr3_nt: TGTGCCAGCAGTGAGTGGGACAGGGGCGCAAACATTCAGTACTTC
clone_size: -; d_call: -; j_call: TRBJ2-1; v_call: TRBV18; cdr3_aa: CASSPGTEVLF; cdr3_nt: TGTGCCAGCTCACCCGGGACTGAGGTACTCTTC
clone_size: -; d_call: TRBD2; j_call: TRBJ2-1; v_call: TRBV19; cdr3_aa: CASSGTSGGDFRNEQFF; cdr3_nt: TGTGCCAGTTCCGGGACTAGCGGGGGGGATTTCCGAAATGAGCAGTTCTTC
clone_size: -; d_call: TRBD1; j_call: TRBJ1-6; v_call: TRBV7-2; cdr3_aa: CASLQGRDSPLHF; cdr3_nt: TGTGCCAGCTTACAGGGGAGAGATTCACCCCTCCACTTT
clone_size: -; d_call: -; j_call: TRBJ1-4; v_call: TRBV30; cdr3_aa: CAWSPWEGNLFF; cdr3_nt: TGTGCCTGGAGTCCCTGGGAGGGAAACCTGTTTTTT
clone_size: -; d_call: TRBD2; j_call: TRBJ2-5; v_call: TRBV19; cdr3_aa: CASRLAGARGAQYF; cdr3_nt: TGTGCCAGTAGGCTAGCGGGGGCGCGGGGGGCCCAGTACTTC
clone_size: -; d_call: -; j_call: TRBJ2-2; v_call: TRBV11-3; cdr3_aa: CASSLGAGKGTTGELFF; cdr3_nt: TGTGCCAGCAGCTTAGGCGCAGGGAAAGGTACCACCGGGGAGCTGTTTTTT
clone_size: -; d_call: TRBD1; j_call: TRBJ1-4; v_call: TRBV28; cdr3_aa: CASSRGQGFNEKLFF; cdr3_nt: TGTGCCAGCAGTCGGGGACAGGGTTTTAATGAAAAACTGTTTTTT
clone_size: -; d_call: -; j_call: TRBJ2-2; v_call: TRBV5-1; cdr3_aa: CASSSLGLSAGELFF; cdr3_nt: TGCGCCAGCAGCTCCCTAGGACTTTCGGCCGGGGAGCTGTTTTTT
clone_size: few; d_call: -; j_call: TRBJ1-4; v_call: TRBV28; cdr3_aa: CASSAPGNNEKLFF; cdr3_nt: TGTGCCAGCAGTGCCCCCGGTAATAATGAAAAACTGTTTTTT
clone_size: -; d_call: -; j_call: TRBJ1-1; v_call: TRBV6-5; cdr3_aa: CASNSRQMNTEAFF; cdr3_nt: TGTGCCAGCAATTCCAGACAGATGAACACTGAAGCTTTCTTT
clone_size: -; d_call: TRBD1; j_call: TRBJ2-3; v_call: TRBV11-2; cdr3_aa: CASSQGTASTDTQYF; cdr3_nt: TGTGCCAGCAGCCAAGGGACAGCTAGCACAGATACGCAGTATTTT
clone_size: -; d_call: TRBD2; j_call: TRBJ2-1; v_call: TRBV3-1/TRBV3-2; cdr3_aa: CASRVSGAREEQFF; cdr3_nt: TGTGCCAGCAGGGTTAGCGGGGCCCGAGAGGAGCAGTTCTTC
clone_size: -; d_call: -; j_call: TRBJ1-2; v_call: TRBV6-5; cdr3_aa: CASKRAGYGYTF; cdr3_nt: TGTGCCAGCAAGAGGGCAGGCTATGGCTACACCTTC
clone_size: -; d_call: -; j_call: TRBJ2-2; v_call: TRBV4-3; cdr3_aa: CASSQDGSLSGELFF; cdr3_nt: TGCGCCAGCAGCCAAGATGGGAGTCTTTCCGGGGAGCTGTTTTTT
clone_size: -; d_call: -; j_call: TRBJ2-3; v_call: TRBV7-2; cdr3_aa: CASSPVAAHSTDTQYF; cdr3_nt: TGTGCCAGCAGCCCCGTAGCGGCCCACAGCACAGATACGCAGTATTTT
clone_size: -; d_call: -; j_call: TRBJ2-5; v_call: TRBV5-1; cdr3_aa: CASSPGRGRQETQYF; cdr3_nt: TGCGCCAGCAGCCCCGGACGGGGAAGGCAAGAGACCCAGTACTTC
clone_size: -; d_call: TRBD2; j_call: TRBJ2-3; v_call: TRBV18; cdr3_aa: CASSPPGLAGADTQYF; cdr3_nt: TGTGCCAGCTCACCGCCGGGACTAGCGGGAGCCGATACGCAGTATTTT
clone_size: -; d_call: TRBD2; j_call: TRBJ2-1; v_call: TRBV9; cdr3_aa: CASSPSSGASYNEQFF; cdr3_nt: TGTGCCAGCAGCCCGAGCAGCGGGGCCTCTTACAATGAGCAGTTCTTC
clone_size: -; d_call: TRBD1; j_call: TRBJ1-6; v_call: TRBV6-2/TRBV6-3; cdr3_aa: CASSRTGSLNSPLHF; cdr3_nt: TGTGCCAGCAGTAGGACAGGCTCACTTAATTCACCCCTCCACTTT
clone_size: once; d_call: -; j_call: TRBJ1-2; v_call: TRBV7-9; cdr3_aa: CASSLGDSFYGYTF; cdr3_nt: TGTGCCAGCAGCTTAGGAGACAGCTTCTATGGCTACACCTTC
clone_size: once; d_call: TRBD1; j_call: TRBJ1-6; v_call: TRBV7-8; cdr3_aa: CASSFPAGGNNSPLHF; cdr3_nt: TGTGCCAGCAGCTTCCCGGCAGGGGGTAATAATTCACCCCTCCACTTT
clone_size: -; d_call: -; j_call: TRBJ2-7; v_call: TRBV2; cdr3_aa: CASSEAAGPWQYF; cdr3_nt: TGTGCCAGCAGTGAAGCGGCAGGGCCATGGCAGTACTTC
clone_size: -; d_call: TRBD1; j_call: TRBJ1-5; v_call: TRBV6-2/TRBV6-3; cdr3_aa: CASSQGGGYSNQPQHF; cdr3_nt: TGTGCCAGCAGCCAGGGGGGGGGCTATAGCAATCAGCCCCAGCATTTT
clone_size: -; d_call: TRBD2; j_call: TRBJ2-5; v_call: TRBV19; cdr3_aa: CASSILPSGGSGETQYF; cdr3_nt: TGTGCCAGTAGTATTCTCCCTAGCGGGGGGTCGGGGGAGACCCAGTACTTC
clone_size: -; d_call: TRBD2; j_call: TRBJ2-5; v_call: TRBV29-1; cdr3_aa: CSVESLSGKTQYF; cdr3_nt: TGCAGCGTTGAATCTCTTAGCGGGAAGACCCAGTACTTC
clone_size: -; d_call: TRBD2; j_call: TRBJ2-7; v_call: TRBV28; cdr3_aa: CASWSGSSYEQYF; cdr3_nt: TGTGCCTCTTGGAGCGGGAGTTCCTACGAGCAGTACTTC
clone_size: -; d_call: -; j_call: TRBJ1-5; v_call: TRBV7-9; cdr3_aa: CASSTRDSNQPQHF; cdr3_nt: TGTGCCAGCAGCACCAGGGATAGCAATCAGCCCCAGCATTTT
clone_size: -; d_call: -; j_call: TRBJ2-7; v_call: TRBV30; cdr3_aa: CAWSVPGGPGKYEQYF; cdr3_nt: TGTGCCTGGAGTGTACCCGGCGGGCCAGGAAAGTACGAGCAGTACTTC
clone_size: -; d_call: -; j_call: TRBJ2-7; v_call: TRBV3-1/TRBV3-2; cdr3_aa: CASSLAESYEQYF; cdr3_nt: TGTGCCAGCAGCCTAGCGGAATCCTACGAGCAGTACTTC
clone_size: -; d_call: TRBD2; j_call: TRBJ2-1; v_call: TRBV28; cdr3_aa: CASTESSGRAGNEQFF; cdr3_nt: TGTGCCAGCACCGAGTCTAGCGGGAGGGCCGGCAATGAGCAGTTCTTC
clone_size: -; d_call: TRBD1; j_call: TRBJ2-3; v_call: TRBV5-5; cdr3_aa: CASSPRDRNTDTQYF; cdr3_nt: TGTGCCAGCAGCCCCCGGGACAGGAACACAGATACGCAGTATTTT
clone_size: few; d_call: -; j_call: TRBJ1-5; v_call: TRBV6-2/TRBV6-3; cdr3_aa: CASSYFGLSNQPQHF; cdr3_nt: TGTGCCAGCAGTTATTTTGGACTTAGCAATCAGCCCCAGCATTTT
clone_size: -; d_call: TRBD2; j_call: TRBJ2-3; v_call: TRBV7-3; cdr3_aa: CASSFGLAVDTQYF; cdr3_nt: TGTGCCAGCAGCTTTGGGCTAGCGGTAGATACGCAGTATTTT
clone_size: -; d_call: -; j_call: TRBJ2-5; v_call: TRBV5-1; cdr3_aa: CASSSLGQSETQYF; cdr3_nt: TGCGCCAGCAGCTCCCTGGGGCAGTCGGAGACCCAGTACTTC
clone_size: -; d_call: TRBD1; j_call: TRBJ2-7; v_call: TRBV7-3; cdr3_aa: CASSPDRSGEQYF; cdr3_nt: TGTGCCAGCAGCCCGGACAGGAGCGGTGAGCAGTACTTC
clone_size: -; d_call: TRBD1; j_call: TRBJ1-1; v_call: TRBV5-5; cdr3_aa: CASSSDRGRPEAFF; cdr3_nt: TGTGCCAGCAGCTCGGACAGGGGGCGGCCTGAAGCTTTCTTT
clone_size: -; d_call: -; j_call: TRBJ2-7; v_call: TRBV9; cdr3_aa: CASSVGGQVVPYEQYF; cdr3_nt: TGTGCCAGCAGCGTAGGGGGGCAAGTAGTCCCCTACGAGCAGTACTTC
clone_size: -; d_call: TRBD1; j_call: TRBJ1-1; v_call: TRBV6-5; cdr3_aa: CASSFRQGLNTEAFF; cdr3_nt: TGTGCCAGCAGTTTCCGACAGGGACTGAACACTGAAGCTTTCTTT
clone_size: -; d_call: -; j_call: TRBJ2-3; v_call: TRBV7-3; cdr3_aa: CASSLNPAQTDTQYF; cdr3_nt: TGTGCCAGCAGCTTAAATCCCGCACAAACAGATACGCAGTATTTT